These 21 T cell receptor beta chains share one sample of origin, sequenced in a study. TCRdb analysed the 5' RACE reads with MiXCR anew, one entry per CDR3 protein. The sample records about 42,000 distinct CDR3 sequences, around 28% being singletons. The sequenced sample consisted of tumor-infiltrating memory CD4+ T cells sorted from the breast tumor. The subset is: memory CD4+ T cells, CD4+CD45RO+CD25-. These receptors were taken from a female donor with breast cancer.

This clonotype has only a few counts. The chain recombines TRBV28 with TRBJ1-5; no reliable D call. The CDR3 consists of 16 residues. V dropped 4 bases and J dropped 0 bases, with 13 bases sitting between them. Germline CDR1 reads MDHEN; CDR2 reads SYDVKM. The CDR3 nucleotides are TGTGCCAGCAGTTGGAGGCTAGCCGATAGCAATCAGCCCCAGCATTTT. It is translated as CASSWRLADSNQPQHF.

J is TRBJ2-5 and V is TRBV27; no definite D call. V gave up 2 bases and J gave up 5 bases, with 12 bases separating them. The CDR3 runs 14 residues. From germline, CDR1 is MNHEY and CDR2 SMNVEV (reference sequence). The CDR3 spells CASSLGSPRETQYF. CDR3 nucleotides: TGTGCCAGCAGTTTAGGCTCCCCCAGGGAGACCCAGTACTTC.

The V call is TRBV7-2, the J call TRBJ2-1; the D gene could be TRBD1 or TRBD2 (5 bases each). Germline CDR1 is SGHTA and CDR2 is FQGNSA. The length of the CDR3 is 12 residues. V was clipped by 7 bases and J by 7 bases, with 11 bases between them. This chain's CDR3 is CASNSGANEQFF. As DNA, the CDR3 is TGTGCCAGCAACTCCGGGGCGAATGAGCAGTTCTTC.

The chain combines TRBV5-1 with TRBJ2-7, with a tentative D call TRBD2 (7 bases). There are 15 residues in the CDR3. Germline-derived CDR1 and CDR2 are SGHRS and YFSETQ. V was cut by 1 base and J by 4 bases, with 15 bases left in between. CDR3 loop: CASSLNPGGGYEQYF. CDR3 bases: TGCGCCAGCAGCTTGAATCCGGGGGGCGGGTACGAGCAGTACTTC.

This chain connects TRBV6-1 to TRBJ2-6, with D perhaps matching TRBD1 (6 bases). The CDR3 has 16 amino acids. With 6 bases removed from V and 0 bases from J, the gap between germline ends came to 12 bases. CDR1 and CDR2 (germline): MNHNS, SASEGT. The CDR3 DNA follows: TGTGCCAGCAGCGCGGACAGTCTCTCTGGGGCCAACGTCCTGACTTTC. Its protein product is CASSADSLSGANVLTF.

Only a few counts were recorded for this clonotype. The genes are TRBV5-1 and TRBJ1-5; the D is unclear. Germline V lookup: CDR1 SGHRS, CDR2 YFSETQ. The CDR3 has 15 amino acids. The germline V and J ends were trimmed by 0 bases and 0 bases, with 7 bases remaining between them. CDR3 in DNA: TGCGCCAGCAGCTTGGGACCGAATAGCAATCAGCCCCAGCATTTT. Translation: CASSLGPNSNQPQHF.

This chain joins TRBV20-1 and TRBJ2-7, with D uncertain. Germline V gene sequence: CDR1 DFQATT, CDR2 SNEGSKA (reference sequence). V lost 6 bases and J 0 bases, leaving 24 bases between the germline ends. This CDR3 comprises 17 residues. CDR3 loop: CSAARPSYRIISYEQYF. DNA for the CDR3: TGCAGTGCCGCCCGACCCAGTTATAGGATTATCTCCTACGAGCAGTACTTC.

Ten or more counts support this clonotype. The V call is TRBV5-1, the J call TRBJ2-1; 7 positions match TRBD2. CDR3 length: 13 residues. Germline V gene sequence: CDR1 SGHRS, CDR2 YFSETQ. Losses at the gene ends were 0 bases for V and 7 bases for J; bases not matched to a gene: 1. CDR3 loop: CASSLGLANEQFF. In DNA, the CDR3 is TGCGCCAGCAGCTTGGGACTAGCTAATGAGCAGTTCTTC.

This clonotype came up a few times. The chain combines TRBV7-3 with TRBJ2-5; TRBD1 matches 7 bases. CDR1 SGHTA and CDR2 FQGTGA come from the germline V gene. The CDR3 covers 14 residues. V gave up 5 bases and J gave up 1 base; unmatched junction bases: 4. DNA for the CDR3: TGTGCCAGCAGCCCGACAGGGCTCCAAGAGACCCAGTACTTC. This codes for CASSPTGLQETQYF.

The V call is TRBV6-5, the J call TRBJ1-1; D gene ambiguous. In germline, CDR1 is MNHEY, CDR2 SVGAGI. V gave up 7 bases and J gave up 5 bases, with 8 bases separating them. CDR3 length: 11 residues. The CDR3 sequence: CASNLGTEAFF. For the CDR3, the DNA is TGTGCCAGCAATCTAGGAACTGAAGCTTTCTTT.

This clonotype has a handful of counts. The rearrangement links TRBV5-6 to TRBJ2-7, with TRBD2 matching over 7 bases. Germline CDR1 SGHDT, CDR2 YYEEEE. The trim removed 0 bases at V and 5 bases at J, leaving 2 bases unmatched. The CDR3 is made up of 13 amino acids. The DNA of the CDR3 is TGTGCCAGCAGCTTGGGCGGGAGAAACGAGCAGTACTTC. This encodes CASSLGGRNEQYF.

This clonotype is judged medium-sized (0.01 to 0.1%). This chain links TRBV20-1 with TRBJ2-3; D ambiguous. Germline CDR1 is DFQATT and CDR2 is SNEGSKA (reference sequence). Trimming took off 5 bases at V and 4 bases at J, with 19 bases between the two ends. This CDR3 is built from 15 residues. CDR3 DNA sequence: TGCAGTGCTCCGACTCGGTTGACTGGGGCAGATACGCAGTATTTT. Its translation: CSAPTRLTGADTQYF.

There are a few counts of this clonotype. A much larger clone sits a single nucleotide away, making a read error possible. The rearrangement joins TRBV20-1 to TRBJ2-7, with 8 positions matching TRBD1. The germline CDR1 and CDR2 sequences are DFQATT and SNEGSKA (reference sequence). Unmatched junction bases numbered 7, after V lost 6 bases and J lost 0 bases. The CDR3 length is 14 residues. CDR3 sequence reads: CSALVRGRSYEQYF. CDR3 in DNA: TGCAGTGCCCTCGTCAGGGGGCGCTCCTACGAGCAGTACTTC.

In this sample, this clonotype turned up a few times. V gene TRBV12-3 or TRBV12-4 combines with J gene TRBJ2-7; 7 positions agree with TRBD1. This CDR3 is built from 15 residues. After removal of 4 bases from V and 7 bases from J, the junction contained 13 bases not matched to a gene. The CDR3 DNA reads TGTGCCAGCAGTTCGACAGGGCGGCTAGGAATGGAGCAGTACTTC. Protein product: CASSSTGRLGMEQYF.

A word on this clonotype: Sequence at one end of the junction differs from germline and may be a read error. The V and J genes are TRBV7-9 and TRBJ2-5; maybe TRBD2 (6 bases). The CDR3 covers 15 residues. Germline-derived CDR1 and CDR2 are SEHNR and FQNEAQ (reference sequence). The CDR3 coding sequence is TGTGTCAGCAGCTTGGCAGCGGGTAGTACGGAGACCCAGTACTTC. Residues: CVSSLAAGSTETQYF.

This chain's CDR3 is CASSPGGAGIETQYF. The CDR3 DNA is TGCGCCAGCAGCCCGGGGGGAGCGGGAATAGAGACCCAGTACTTC. V gene TRBV4-1 combines with J gene TRBJ2-5, with TRBD2 matching over 7 bases. The CDR3 length is 15 residues. V was clipped by 4 bases and J by 4 bases; unmatched bases: 9. Germline assignment: CDR1 MGHRA and CDR2 YSYEKL.

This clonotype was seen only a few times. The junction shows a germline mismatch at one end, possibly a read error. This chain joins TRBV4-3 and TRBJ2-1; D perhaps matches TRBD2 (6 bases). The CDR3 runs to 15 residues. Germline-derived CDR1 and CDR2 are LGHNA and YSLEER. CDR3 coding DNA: TGCGCCGGCAGCCAACCGGGACTTAGGGGTAATGAGCAGTTCTTC. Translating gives CAGSQPGLRGNEQFF.

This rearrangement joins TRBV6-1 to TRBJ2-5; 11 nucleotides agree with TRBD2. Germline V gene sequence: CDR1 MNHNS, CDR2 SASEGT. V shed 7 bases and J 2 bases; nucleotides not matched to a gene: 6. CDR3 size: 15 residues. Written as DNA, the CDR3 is TGTGCCAGCATGAGGGGACTAGCGGAACAAGAGACCCAGTACTTC. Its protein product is CASMRGLAEQETQYF.

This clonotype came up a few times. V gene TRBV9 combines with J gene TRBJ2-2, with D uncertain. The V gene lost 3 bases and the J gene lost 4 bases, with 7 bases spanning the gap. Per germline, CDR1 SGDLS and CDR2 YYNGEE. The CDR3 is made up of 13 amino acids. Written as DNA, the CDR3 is TGTGCCAGCAGCGCACCCCTCACCGGGGAGCTGTTTTTT. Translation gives CASSAPLTGELFF.

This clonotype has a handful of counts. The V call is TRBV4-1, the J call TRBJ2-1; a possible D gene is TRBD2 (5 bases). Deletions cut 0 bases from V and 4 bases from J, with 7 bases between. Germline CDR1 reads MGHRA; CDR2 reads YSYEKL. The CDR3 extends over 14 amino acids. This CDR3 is CASSQERAYNEQFF. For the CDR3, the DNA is TGCGCCAGCAGCCAAGAGAGGGCGTACAATGAGCAGTTCTTC.

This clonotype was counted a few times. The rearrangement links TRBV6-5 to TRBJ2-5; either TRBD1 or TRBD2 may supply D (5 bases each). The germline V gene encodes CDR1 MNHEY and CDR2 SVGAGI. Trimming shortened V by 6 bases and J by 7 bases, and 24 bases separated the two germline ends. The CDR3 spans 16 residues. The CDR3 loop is CASSRRQPGTPGTQYF. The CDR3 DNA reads TGTGCCAGCAGCCGACGACAGCCCGGGACCCCGGGGACCCAGTACTTC.